A selection of T cell receptor beta chains follows, all from one sample in a study of blood T cell repertoires in COVID-19. Data came from immunoSEQ multiplex PCR; TCRdb stores just in-frame clones and leaves some out. There are about 270,000 clones in the sample; roughly 86% occur only once, and about 8.8% lies in the top ten. The specimen sequenced was peripheral blood. These receptors originate from a man aged 35 to 55 with active or convalescent COVID-19. Each CDR3 is given with its conserved first and last residue. A D gene is named only where the DNA matches it firmly. Not all rows give a size; the values are once, few, many and, for expanded clones, a class.

clone size: NA; J gene: TRBJ1-1; V gene: TRBV4-1; D gene: NA; CDR3 DNA: TGCGCCAGCAGTCAGGGTTTAAGAACTGAAGCTTTCTTT; CDR3 protein: CASSQGLRTEAFF
clone size: NA; J gene: TRBJ1-1; V gene: TRBV7-3; D gene: TRBD1; CDR3 DNA: TGTGCCAGCAGCGATCCAACAGGGGGAAGGACTGAAGCTTTCTTT; CDR3 protein: CASSDPTGGRTEAFF
clone size: NA; J gene: TRBJ2-5; V gene: TRBV24-1; D gene: NA; CDR3 DNA: TGTGCCACCAGTCCTCGAGGGGGGGGAGAGACCCAGTACTTC; CDR3 protein: CATSPRGGGETQYF
clone size: once; J gene: TRBJ2-1; V gene: TRBV5-1; D gene: TRBD2; CDR3 DNA: TGCGCCAGCAGCTTGGCCCGGGGGACTAGGGCCTACAATGAGCAGTTCTTC; CDR3 protein: CASSLARGTRAYNEQFF
clone size: NA; J gene: TRBJ1-5; V gene: TRBV6-5; D gene: NA; CDR3 DNA: TGTGCCACCCAGCAGGTCCAAGGCAATCAGCCCCAGCATTTT; CDR3 protein: CATQQVQGNQPQHF
clone size: once; J gene: TRBJ2-5; V gene: TRBV5-6; D gene: TRBD1; CDR3 DNA: TGTGCCAGCAGCTTGGGGACAGGGTCGGAGACCCAGTACTTC; CDR3 protein: CASSLGTGSETQYF
clone size: NA; J gene: TRBJ1-2; V gene: TRBV7-2; D gene: NA; CDR3 DNA: TGTGCCAGCAGCCCCTTACTCTATGGCTACACCTTC; CDR3 protein: CASSPLLYGYTF
clone size: NA; J gene: TRBJ1-1; V gene: TRBV27; D gene: NA; CDR3 DNA: TGTGCCAGCAGTCCCTTCGACTTCATGAACACTGAAGCTTTCTTT; CDR3 protein: CASSPFDFMNTEAFF
clone size: NA; J gene: TRBJ2-3; V gene: TRBV2; D gene: NA; CDR3 DNA: TGTGCCAGCAGTGACAGGGGGGCGGAAGATACGCAGTATTTT; CDR3 protein: CASSDRGAEDTQYF
clone size: NA; J gene: TRBJ1-1; V gene: TRBV9; D gene: NA; CDR3 DNA: TGTGCCAGCAGCTCACCTGGGAGGGGTATGAACACTGAAGCTTTCTTT; CDR3 protein: CASSSPGRGMNTEAFF
clone size: once; J gene: TRBJ1-5; V gene: TRBV10-3; D gene: NA; CDR3 DNA: TGTGCCATCAGTGAGGTGAGGAAAGATCAGCCCCAGCATTTT; CDR3 protein: CAISEVRKDQPQHF
clone size: NA; J gene: TRBJ2-1; V gene: TRBV10-3; D gene: TRBD2; CDR3 DNA: TGTGCCATCACCCCAGCGGGAGGGCGGGAGCAGTTCTTC; CDR3 protein: CAITPAGGREQFF
clone size: NA; J gene: TRBJ2-7; V gene: TRBV4-1; D gene: NA; CDR3 DNA: TGCGCCAGCAGCCAAACTAACTCCGGCTCCTACGAGCAGTACTTC; CDR3 protein: CASSQTNSGSYEQYF
clone size: NA; J gene: TRBJ2-2; V gene: TRBV28; D gene: TRBD1; CDR3 DNA: TGTGGGGTTACAGGGGGCACCGGGGAGCTGTTTTTT; CDR3 protein: CGVTGGTGELFF
clone size: NA; J gene: TRBJ1-2; V gene: TRBV20-1; D gene: NA; CDR3 DNA: TGCAGTGCTAGTGGGGCAGGAAACTATGGCTACACCTTC; CDR3 protein: CSASGAGNYGYTF
clone size: NA; J gene: TRBJ2-3; V gene: TRBV7-3; D gene: NA; CDR3 DNA: TGTGCCAGCAGCTTAGGTGGGGGGGCCACAGATACGCAGTATTTT; CDR3 protein: CASSLGGGATDTQYF
clone size: NA; J gene: TRBJ1-5; V gene: TRBV19; D gene: NA; CDR3 DNA: TGTGCCAGTAGGGAACAGGGTAAATATCAGCCCCAGCATTTT; CDR3 protein: CASREQGKYQPQHF
clone size: NA; J gene: TRBJ2-5; V gene: TRBV5-1; D gene: TRBD2; CDR3 DNA: TGCGCCAGCAGAAGGCAGGGAGGGCAGGAGACCCAGTACTTC; CDR3 protein: CASRRQGGQETQYF
clone size: NA; J gene: TRBJ1-2; V gene: TRBV7-8; D gene: TRBD1; CDR3 DNA: TGTGCCAGCAGCCACCTGGCACAGGGGGAAATGGGCTACACCTTC; CDR3 protein: CASSHLAQGEMGYTF
clone size: NA; J gene: TRBJ2-3; V gene: TRBV5-1; D gene: TRBD1; CDR3 DNA: TGCGCCAGCAGCCTCGGAACCAGGACAGGAGGCACAGATACGCAGTATTTT; CDR3 protein: CASSLGTRTGGTDTQYF
clone size: NA; J gene: TRBJ1-2; V gene: TRBV5-4; D gene: NA; CDR3 DNA: TGTGCCAGCAGCACTGACGGGGGGGCCTATGGCTACACCTTC; CDR3 protein: CASSTDGGAYGYTF
clone size: once; J gene: TRBJ1-2; V gene: TRBV10-3; D gene: NA; CDR3 DNA: TGTGCCATCGGTAAAGACAGGACCCTCTATGGCTACACCTTC; CDR3 protein: CAIGKDRTLYGYTF
clone size: NA; J gene: TRBJ2-5; V gene: TRBV28; D gene: TRBD1; CDR3 DNA: TGTGCCAGCAGTTCCCCGGGACAGGGAGAGACCCAGTACTTC; CDR3 protein: CASSSPGQGETQYF
clone size: NA; J gene: TRBJ2-3; V gene: TRBV5-1; D gene: NA; CDR3 DNA: TGCGCCAGCAGCTCTCGGACAGTCAGCACAGATACGCAGTATTTT; CDR3 protein: CASSSRTVSTDTQYF
clone size: NA; J gene: TRBJ2-1; V gene: TRBV27; D gene: TRBD1; CDR3 DNA: TGTGCCAGCGGTCCGACGGGACAGGGTGACTCCCAGTTCTTC; CDR3 protein: CASGPTGQGDSQFF
clone size: NA; J gene: TRBJ1-3; V gene: TRBV19; D gene: NA; CDR3 DNA: TGTGCCAGTAGTGATGGAGCCTCTGGAAACACCATATATTTT; CDR3 protein: CASSDGASGNTIYF
clone size: NA; J gene: TRBJ1-1; V gene: TRBV6-1; D gene: NA; CDR3 DNA: TGTGCCAGCAGTGATTCGGGGTTGAGTGAAGCTTTCTTT; CDR3 protein: CASSDSGLSEAFF
clone size: NA; J gene: TRBJ2-1; V gene: TRBV5-1; D gene: TRBD2; CDR3 DNA: TGCGCCAGCAGCTACCCACTAGCGCCCAGCTCCTACAATGAGCAGTTCTTC; CDR3 protein: CASSYPLAPSSYNEQFF
clone size: NA; J gene: TRBJ1-1; V gene: TRBV6-5; D gene: NA; CDR3 DNA: TGTGCCAGCAAGCAGGGCAACACTGAAGCTTTCTTT; CDR3 protein: CASKQGNTEAFF
clone size: NA; J gene: TRBJ2-5; V gene: TRBV6-1; D gene: NA; CDR3 DNA: TGTGCCAGCAGTGACAAAGGGGTTCTGGAGACCCAGTACTTC; CDR3 protein: CASSDKGVLETQYF
clone size: NA; J gene: TRBJ1-5; V gene: TRBV6-5; D gene: TRBD1; CDR3 DNA: TGTGCCAGCAACCCGGGACAGGGAATTCAGCCCCAGCATTTT; CDR3 protein: CASNPGQGIQPQHF
clone size: NA; J gene: TRBJ2-1; V gene: TRBV11-2; D gene: TRBD2; CDR3 DNA: TGTGCCAGCAGCCGGGGGGGTGAGCAGTTCTTC; CDR3 protein: CASSRGGEQFF
clone size: NA; J gene: TRBJ1-2; V gene: TRBV27; D gene: NA; CDR3 DNA: TGTGCCAGCAGTTTATCTTGGGGCTTGGACTATGGCTACACCTTC; CDR3 protein: CASSLSWGLDYGYTF
clone size: NA; J gene: TRBJ2-5; V gene: TRBV21-1; D gene: NA; CDR3 DNA: TGTGCCAGCCTGCAGGGACAGAAACAAGAGACCCAGTACTTC; CDR3 protein: CASLQGQKQETQYF
clone size: NA; J gene: TRBJ2-7; V gene: TRBV9; D gene: NA; CDR3 DNA: TGTGCCAGCAGCTTCCGGGACACACGTTCCTACGAGCAGTACTTC; CDR3 protein: CASSFRDTRSYEQYF
clone size: few; J gene: TRBJ1-2; V gene: TRBV11-3; D gene: NA; CDR3 DNA: TGTGCCAGCAGCTTAGGACTCTATGGCTACACCTTC; CDR3 protein: CASSLGLYGYTF
clone size: few; J gene: TRBJ2-6; V gene: TRBV18; D gene: NA; CDR3 DNA: TGTGCCAGCTCACCACTCCTAGAATCTGGGGCCAACGTCCTGACTTTC; CDR3 protein: CASSPLLESGANVLTF
clone size: once; J gene: TRBJ2-1; V gene: TRBV9; D gene: NA; CDR3 DNA: TGTGCCAGCAGCGTTTCCGGGAGTAGCTACAATGAGCAGTTCTTC; CDR3 protein: CASSVSGSSYNEQFF
clone size: NA; J gene: TRBJ2-1; V gene: TRBV19; D gene: NA; CDR3 DNA: TGTGCCAGTAGTATAGGGCAGAACAATGAGCAGTTCTTC; CDR3 protein: CASSIGQNNEQFF
clone size: NA; J gene: TRBJ1-2; V gene: TRBV10-2; D gene: NA; CDR3 DNA: TGCGCCAGCAGCCGAGGACAGCCGACTAACTATGGCTACACCTTC; CDR3 protein: CASSRGQPTNYGYTF
clone size: NA; J gene: TRBJ2-5; V gene: TRBV11-2; D gene: NA; CDR3 DNA: TGTGCCAGCGAACCTAGAGTCCAAGAGACCCAGTACTTC; CDR3 protein: CASEPRVQETQYF
clone size: NA; J gene: TRBJ2-2; V gene: TRBV5-1; D gene: NA; CDR3 DNA: TGCGCCAGCACCCTCTTGATAGGGGGGGAAACCGGGGAGCTGTTTTTT; CDR3 protein: CASTLLIGGETGELFF
clone size: NA; J gene: TRBJ1-1; V gene: TRBV12-3/TRBV12-4; D gene: NA; CDR3 DNA: TGTGCCAGCAACGTCCGTTCCAGAGCTTTCTTT; CDR3 protein: CASNVRSRAFF
clone size: NA; J gene: TRBJ2-7; V gene: TRBV10-1; D gene: NA; CDR3 DNA: TGCGCCAGCAGTGAGTCTCAGGGCAGGGCATCCTACGAGCAGTACTTC; CDR3 protein: CASSESQGRASYEQYF
clone size: NA; J gene: TRBJ2-1; V gene: TRBV7-2; D gene: NA; CDR3 DNA: TGTGCCAGCAGCTTAGCACTAGCACGAGAGCAGTTCTTC; CDR3 protein: CASSLALAREQFF
clone size: NA; J gene: TRBJ2-3; V gene: TRBV29-1; D gene: NA; CDR3 DNA: TGCAGCGTTGATGGGACTCCCGGCGACGGGACAGATACGCAGTATTTT; CDR3 protein: CSVDGTPGDGTDTQYF
clone size: NA; J gene: TRBJ1-1; V gene: TRBV24-1; D gene: TRBD1; CDR3 DNA: TGTGCCACCAGTGAAGGGACAGATTTTTTCTTT; CDR3 protein: CATSEGTDFFF
clone size: NA; J gene: TRBJ2-2; V gene: TRBV13; D gene: NA; CDR3 DNA: TGTGCCAGCAGCTTAGATCAAGGAGCAACCACCGGGGAGCTGTTTTTT; CDR3 protein: CASSLDQGATTGELFF
clone size: NA; J gene: TRBJ2-5; V gene: TRBV3-1/TRBV3-2; D gene: NA; CDR3 DNA: TGTGCCAGCAGCCGAAGACTAGAAGAGACCCAGTACTTC; CDR3 protein: CASSRRLEETQYF
clone size: NA; J gene: TRBJ1-3; V gene: TRBV7-9; D gene: NA; CDR3 DNA: TGTGCCAGCAGCTTACGGAGAGGGTCGAGCTCTGGAAACACCATATATTTT; CDR3 protein: CASSLRRGSSSGNTIYF
clone size: few; J gene: TRBJ1-6; V gene: TRBV5-1; D gene: TRBD1; CDR3 DNA: TGCGCCAGCAGATCCCCGGGACAGGGTAATTCACCCCTCCACTTT; CDR3 protein: CASRSPGQGNSPLHF
clone size: once; J gene: TRBJ1-4; V gene: TRBV6-5; D gene: NA; CDR3 DNA: TGTGCCAGCAGTTATAGCAGAAATAATGAAAAACTGTTTTTT; CDR3 protein: CASSYSRNNEKLFF
clone size: NA; J gene: TRBJ1-2; V gene: TRBV5-1; D gene: NA; CDR3 DNA: TGCGCCAGCAGCCCATTAACCGGGGGTCTTGGAAAGGATGGCTACACCTTC; CDR3 protein: CASSPLTGGLGKDGYTF
clone size: NA; J gene: TRBJ2-7; V gene: TRBV9; D gene: NA; CDR3 DNA: TGTGCCAGCAGCGTACAACAGGGAGTGGGAGAGCAGTACTTC; CDR3 protein: CASSVQQGVGEQYF
clone size: NA; J gene: TRBJ2-3; V gene: TRBV7-6; D gene: TRBD2; CDR3 DNA: TGTGCCAGCACCAACCCCAGGAGCGGGACCCAGACAGATACGCAGTATTTT; CDR3 protein: CASTNPRSGTQTDTQYF
clone size: NA; J gene: TRBJ2-5; V gene: TRBV2; D gene: NA; CDR3 DNA: TGTGCCAGCAGTTTTGGAGGAAGTTACCAAGAGACCCAGTACTTC; CDR3 protein: CASSFGGSYQETQYF
clone size: NA; J gene: TRBJ1-4; V gene: TRBV19; D gene: TRBD1; CDR3 DNA: TGTGCCAGTAGTAGGAGAACAGGGGCAACTAATGAAAAACTGTTTTTT; CDR3 protein: CASSRRTGATNEKLFF
clone size: few; J gene: TRBJ2-6; V gene: TRBV10-1; D gene: NA; CDR3 DNA: TGCGCCAGCAGTTCAGGGGTTGGGGCCAACGTCCTGACTTTC; CDR3 protein: CASSSGVGANVLTF
clone size: once; J gene: TRBJ1-4; V gene: TRBV10-3; D gene: NA; CDR3 DNA: TGTGCCATCAGTGAGGGCAAAACTAATGAAAAACTGTTTTTT; CDR3 protein: CAISEGKTNEKLFF
clone size: NA; J gene: TRBJ2-5; V gene: TRBV24-1; D gene: NA; CDR3 DNA: TGTGCCACCAGTGTAACACAGGGTGGGTGGCAAGAGACCCAGTACTTC; CDR3 protein: CATSVTQGGWQETQYF